This T cell receptor beta chain comes out of a study of blood T cell repertoires in COVID-19. Across the whole study: Sample material is recorded as cDNA or gDNA derived from T cells, B-cell-depleted T cells, or PBMCs.

Seattle enrolled patients during active infection and tracked them longitudinally. How the authors handled the data: Reference gene primer amplification in the assay estimated nucleated cell counts. TCRdb keeps only in-frame clones here, not all; method: immunoSEQ multiplex PCR. D and trimming were read from the DNA, whereas the V and J calls and clone size are those reported in that table. The table includes roughly 200,000 clones, around 95% detected once. Germline CDR1 reads LNHDA; CDR2 reads SQIVND (reference sequence). CDR3 size: 12 residues. V lost 6 bases to trimming and J lost 4 bases, with 9 bases between them.

This TCR was sampled from a man aged 25 to 40 with COVID-19, enrolled during active disease. The sequencing sample was made of peripheral blood. The chain couples TRBV19 to TRBJ1-1; D unclear. The CDR3 DNA reads as TGTGCCAGTAGCCAACAGTTCACTGAAGCTTTCTTT. It encodes CASSQQFTEAFF.